A single T cell receptor (beta chain) is shown here with its context. Its antigen remains unidentified. cDNA synthesis used the whole RNA isolate, giving expressed TCRB sequences. TCRdb's copy holds only in-frame clones and misses some; the assay was immunoSEQ multiplex PCR. The data hold roughly 350,000 clones, with roughly 9.6% observed a single time. These data originate in a study of beta chain features in type 1 diabetes. Notes on the study in general: For type 1 diabetes patients, VDJ junctions showed fewer insertions and more deletions. Among patients with Type 1 diabetes, TCRB CDR3s were moderately but significantly shorter in every one of the four CD4+ subsets. Comparison showed that naive, central memory and Treg TCRB repertoires appeared more similar among patients than among healthy donors.

The CDR3 is 14 residues long. Unmatched junction bases numbered 7, after V lost 7 bases and J lost 1 base. CDR1 is MDHEN, CDR2 SYDVKM, per germline. Source material: naive CD4+ T cells from blood. V is TRBV28 and J is TRBJ2-7, with TRBD1 identical over 7 bases. The clonotype originates from a woman under 40 in good health. The CDR3 nucleotides are TGTGCCAGCATCTCCGGGACAGAGTCCTACGAGCAGTACTTC. Its protein product is CASISGTESYEQYF.